These T cell receptor beta chains were read from a single sample in a study of TIL therapy for anti-PD-1-resistant metastatic lung cancer. Produced via immunoSEQ multiplex PCR; TCRdb's table is partial and in-frame only. This table holds several thousand clones, 55% to 75% found once. The sequences come from tumor tissue, collected at baseline. The receptors were sampled from a person aged 25 to 79 with non-small cell lung cancer. CDR3s include the opening cysteine and the closing phenylalanine or tryptophan. The order of the fields is clone size, D gene, V gene, J gene, CDR3 protein, CDR3 DNA. The D gene is left open where the match is weak. Rows may omit the clone size; those that give it use once, few, many or a size class.

abundance: NA
d_gene: NA
v_gene: TRBV7-6
j_gene: TRBJ2-7
CDR3aa: CASSFGFIGDAPNEQYF
CDR3nt: TGTGCCAGCAGCTTCGGTTTTATAGGAGATGCCCCTAACGAGCAGTACTTC

abundance: medium-sized
d_gene: NA
v_gene: TRBV19
j_gene: TRBJ1-5
CDR3aa: CASSAGVYQPQHF
CDR3nt: TGTGCCAGTAGTGCTGGGGTGTATCAGCCCCAGCATTTT

abundance: few
d_gene: TRBD1
v_gene: TRBV18
j_gene: TRBJ2-5
CDR3aa: CASSRDRTKTGETQYF
CDR3nt: TGTGCCAGCTCACGGGACAGGACAAAAACTGGGGAGACCCAGTACTTC

abundance: NA
d_gene: NA
v_gene: TRBV4-1
j_gene: TRBJ1-5
CDR3aa: CASSPEQPQHF
CDR3nt: TGCGCCAGCAGTCCCGAGCAGCCCCAGCATTTT

abundance: few
d_gene: NA
v_gene: TRBV3-1/TRBV3-2
j_gene: TRBJ1-2
CDR3aa: CASSLRETGYGYTF
CDR3nt: TGTGCCAGCAGTCTCAGGGAAACTGGCTATGGCTACACCTTC

abundance: NA
d_gene: TRBD1
v_gene: TRBV5-6
j_gene: TRBJ1-1
CDR3aa: CASSLLDRVGTEAFF
CDR3nt: TGTGCCAGCAGCTTGTTGGACAGGGTAGGGACTGAAGCTTTCTTT

abundance: NA
d_gene: NA
v_gene: TRBV19
j_gene: TRBJ1-5
CDR3aa: CASSEGWGGQPQHF
CDR3nt: TGTGCCAGTAGCGAGGGGTGGGGAGGTCAGCCCCAGCATTTT

abundance: NA
d_gene: NA
v_gene: TRBV30
j_gene: TRBJ2-1
CDR3aa: CAHGGGAYNEQFF
CDR3nt: TGTGCGCACGGAGGGGGGGCCTACAATGAGCAGTTCTTC

abundance: NA
d_gene: NA
v_gene: TRBV10-1
j_gene: TRBJ2-2
CDR3aa: CASSDRMVRVPGELFF
CDR3nt: TGCGCCAGCAGTGATCGTATGGTTCGGGTGCCCGGGGAGCTGTTTTTT

abundance: NA
d_gene: NA
v_gene: TRBV4-1
j_gene: TRBJ1-1
CDR3aa: CASSQDHGDTEAFF
CDR3nt: TGCGCCAGCAGCCAAGATCATGGGGACACTGAAGCTTTCTTT

abundance: once
d_gene: NA
v_gene: TRBV15
j_gene: TRBJ1-4
CDR3aa: CATSRDRPSTNEKLFF
CDR3nt: TGTGCCACCAGCAGAGATCGACCATCAACTAATGAAAAACTGTTTTTT

abundance: NA
d_gene: TRBD2
v_gene: TRBV2
j_gene: TRBJ2-1
CDR3aa: CASNLGTSGLNEQFF
CDR3nt: TGTGCCAGCAACCTTGGGACTAGTGGACTCAATGAGCAGTTCTTC

abundance: NA
d_gene: NA
v_gene: TRBV20-1
j_gene: TRBJ2-7
CDR3aa: CSASSLVEQYF
CDR3nt: TGCAGTGCTAGTTCCTTGGTCGAGCAGTACTTC

abundance: NA
d_gene: NA
v_gene: TRBV7-2
j_gene: TRBJ2-3
CDR3aa: CASSRGQLWQDTQYF
CDR3nt: TGTGCCAGCAGCCGGGGGCAGTTATGGCAGGATACGCAGTATTTT

abundance: few
d_gene: TRBD1
v_gene: TRBV5-6
j_gene: TRBJ2-3
CDR3aa: CASSPRNRGTDTQYF
CDR3nt: TGTGCCAGCAGCCCGAGGAACAGGGGGACAGATACGCAGTATTTT

abundance: NA
d_gene: TRBD1
v_gene: TRBV6-5
j_gene: TRBJ1-2
CDR3aa: CASSYSSQGAYGYTF
CDR3nt: TGTGCCAGCAGTTACTCGTCGCAGGGGGCTTATGGCTACACCTTC

abundance: NA
d_gene: NA
v_gene: TRBV30
j_gene: TRBJ2-7
CDR3aa: CAWMVGVQGPESDEQYF
CDR3nt: TGTGCCTGGATGGTCGGAGTCCAAGGACCCGAGAGCGACGAGCAGTACTTC

abundance: NA
d_gene: TRBD2
v_gene: TRBV3-1/TRBV3-2
j_gene: TRBJ2-3
CDR3aa: CASSQRGGLNTQYF
CDR3nt: TGTGCCAGCAGCCAGCGGGGGGGCCTAAATACGCAGTATTTT

abundance: NA
d_gene: TRBD1
v_gene: TRBV4-3
j_gene: TRBJ1-2
CDR3aa: CASSQGTGPHYGYTF
CDR3nt: TGCGCCAGCAGCCAAGGGACAGGGCCTCATTATGGCTACACCTTC

abundance: few
d_gene: NA
v_gene: TRBV6-5
j_gene: TRBJ2-1
CDR3aa: CASRGYNEQFF
CDR3nt: TGTGCCAGCCGGGGATACAATGAGCAGTTCTTC

abundance: NA
d_gene: TRBD1
v_gene: TRBV13
j_gene: TRBJ1-2
CDR3aa: CASSPGTGKGYTF
CDR3nt: TGTGCCAGCAGCCCGGGGACAGGTAAAGGCTACACCTTC

abundance: NA
d_gene: NA
v_gene: TRBV3-1/TRBV3-2
j_gene: TRBJ1-4
CDR3aa: CASTNDGGEKLFF
CDR3nt: TGTGCCAGCACCAACGACGGGGGTGAAAAACTGTTTTTT

abundance: NA
d_gene: NA
v_gene: TRBV2
j_gene: TRBJ2-1
CDR3aa: CASSRLTNEQFF
CDR3nt: TGTGCCAGCAGCAGACTAACGAATGAGCAGTTCTTC

abundance: once
d_gene: TRBD2
v_gene: TRBV5-6
j_gene: TRBJ2-5
CDR3aa: CASSLGVAGGRKTKETQYF
CDR3nt: TGTGCCAGCAGCTTGGGGGTCGCGGGGGGACGAAAAACGAAAGAGACCCAGTACTTC

abundance: NA
d_gene: NA
v_gene: TRBV4-3
j_gene: TRBJ2-2
CDR3aa: CASSQDTNTGELFF
CDR3nt: TGCGCCAGCAGCCAAGATACCAACACCGGGGAGCTGTTTTTT

abundance: NA
d_gene: NA
v_gene: TRBV2
j_gene: TRBJ2-1
CDR3aa: CARAAGIYGNNEQFF
CDR3nt: TGTGCCAGAGCGGCGGGTATTTATGGGAACAATGAGCAGTTCTTC

abundance: NA
d_gene: TRBD2
v_gene: TRBV11-2
j_gene: TRBJ2-7
CDR3aa: CASSLDPASGSREQYF
CDR3nt: TGTGCCAGCAGCTTAGATCCAGCTAGCGGGAGCCGCGAGCAGTACTTC

abundance: NA
d_gene: NA
v_gene: TRBV27
j_gene: TRBJ1-5
CDR3aa: CASSPDGYSNQPQHF
CDR3nt: TGTGCCAGCAGTCCCGACGGGTATAGCAATCAGCCCCAGCATTTT